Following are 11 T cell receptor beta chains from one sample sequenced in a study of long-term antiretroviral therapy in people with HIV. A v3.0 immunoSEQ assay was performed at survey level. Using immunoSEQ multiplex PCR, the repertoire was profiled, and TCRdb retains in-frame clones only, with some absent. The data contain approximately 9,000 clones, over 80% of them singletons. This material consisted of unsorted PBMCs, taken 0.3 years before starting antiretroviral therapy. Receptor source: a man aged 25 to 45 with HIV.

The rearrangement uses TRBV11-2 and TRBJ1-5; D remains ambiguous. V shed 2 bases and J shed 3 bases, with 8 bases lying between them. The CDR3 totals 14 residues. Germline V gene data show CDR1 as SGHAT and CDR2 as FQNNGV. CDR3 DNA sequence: TGTGCCAGCAGCTTATATGGGCTCAATCAGCCCCAGCATTTT. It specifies CASSLYGLNQPQHF.

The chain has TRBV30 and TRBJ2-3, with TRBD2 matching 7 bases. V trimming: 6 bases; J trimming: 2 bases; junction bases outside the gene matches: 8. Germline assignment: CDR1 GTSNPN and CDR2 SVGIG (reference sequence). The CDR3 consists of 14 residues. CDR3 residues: CACSERGFTDTQYF. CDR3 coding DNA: TGTGCCTGTTCTGAGCGGGGATTCACAGATACGCAGTATTTT.

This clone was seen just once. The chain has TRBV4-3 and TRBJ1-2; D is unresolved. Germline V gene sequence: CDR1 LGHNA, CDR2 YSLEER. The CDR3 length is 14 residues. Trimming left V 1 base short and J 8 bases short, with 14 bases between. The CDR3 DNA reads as TGCGCCAGCAGCCAAGTTTTGGCAGCGGGCGGCTACACCTTC. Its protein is CASSQVLAAGGYTF.

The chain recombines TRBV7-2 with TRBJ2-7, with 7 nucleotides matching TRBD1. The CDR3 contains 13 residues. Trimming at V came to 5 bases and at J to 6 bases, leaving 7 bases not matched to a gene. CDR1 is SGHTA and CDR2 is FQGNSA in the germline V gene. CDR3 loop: CASSVSQGFEQYF. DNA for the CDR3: TGTGCCAGCAGCGTTTCACAGGGGTTCGAGCAGTACTTC.

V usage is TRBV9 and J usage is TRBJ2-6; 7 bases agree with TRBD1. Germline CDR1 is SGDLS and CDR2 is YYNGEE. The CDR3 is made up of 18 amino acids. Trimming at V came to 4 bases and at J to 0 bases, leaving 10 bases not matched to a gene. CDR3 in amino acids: CASSFQTGLLSGANVLTF. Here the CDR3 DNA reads TGTGCCAGCAGCTTTCAGACAGGGCTACTCTCTGGGGCCAACGTCCTGACTTTC.

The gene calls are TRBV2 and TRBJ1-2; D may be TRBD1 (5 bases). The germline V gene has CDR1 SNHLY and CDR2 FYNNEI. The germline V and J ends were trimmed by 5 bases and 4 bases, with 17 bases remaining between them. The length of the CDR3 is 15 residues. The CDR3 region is CASSPDDEGLYGYTF. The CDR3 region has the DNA TGTGCCAGCAGTCCCGACGATGAGGGGCTCTATGGCTACACCTTC.

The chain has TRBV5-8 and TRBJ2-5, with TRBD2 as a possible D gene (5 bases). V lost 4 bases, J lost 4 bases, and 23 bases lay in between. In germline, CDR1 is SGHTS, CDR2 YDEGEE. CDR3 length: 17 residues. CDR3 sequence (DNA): TGTGCCAGCAGCCGTTCACTCGGTAATATAGGAGGAGAGACCCAGTACTTC. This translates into CASSRSLGNIGGETQYF.

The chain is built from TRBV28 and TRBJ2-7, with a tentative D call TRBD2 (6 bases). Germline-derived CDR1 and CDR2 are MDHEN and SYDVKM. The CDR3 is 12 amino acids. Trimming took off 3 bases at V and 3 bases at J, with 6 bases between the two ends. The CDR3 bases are TGTGCCAGCAGTTTGGGGGGCTACGAGCAGTACTTC. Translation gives CASSLGGYEQYF.

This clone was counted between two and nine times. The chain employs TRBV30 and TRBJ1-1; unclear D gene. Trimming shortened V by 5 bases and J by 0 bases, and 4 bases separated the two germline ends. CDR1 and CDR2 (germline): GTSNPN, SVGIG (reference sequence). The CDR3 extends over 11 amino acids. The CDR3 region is CAWVVNTEAFF. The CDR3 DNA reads TGTGCCTGGGTTGTGAACACTGAAGCTTTCTTT.

The CDR3 sequence: CAWSRGAATTIYF. CDR3 nucleotides: TGTGCCTGGTCAAGGGGGGCAGCCACCACCATATATTTT. This chain joins TRBV30 and TRBJ1-3; D possibly corresponds to TRBD1 (6 bases). V lost 5 bases to trimming and J lost 9 bases, with 17 bases between them. CDR3 length equals 13 residues. Germline loops: CDR1 GTSNPN, CDR2 SVGIG (reference sequence). Full variable domain (remainder filled in from reference TRBV30 and TRBJ1-3): SQTIHQWPATLVQPVGSPLSLECTVEGTSNPNLYWYRQAAGRGLQLLFYSVGIGQISSEVPQNLSASRPQDRQFILSSKKLLLSDSGFYLCAWSRGAATTIYFGEGSWLTVV.

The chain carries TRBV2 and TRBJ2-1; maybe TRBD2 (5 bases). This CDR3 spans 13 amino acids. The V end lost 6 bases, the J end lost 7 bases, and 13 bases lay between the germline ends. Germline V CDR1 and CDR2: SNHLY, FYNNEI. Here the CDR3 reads CASRPPGINEQFF. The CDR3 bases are TGTGCCAGCAGGCCCCCCGGGATAAATGAGCAGTTCTTC. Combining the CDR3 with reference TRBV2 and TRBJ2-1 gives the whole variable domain EPEVTQTPSHQVTQMGQEVILRCVPISNHLYFYWYRQILGQKVEFLVSFYNNEISEKSEIFDDQFSVERPDGSNFTLKIRSTKLEDSAMYFCASRPPGINEQFFGPGTRLTVL.